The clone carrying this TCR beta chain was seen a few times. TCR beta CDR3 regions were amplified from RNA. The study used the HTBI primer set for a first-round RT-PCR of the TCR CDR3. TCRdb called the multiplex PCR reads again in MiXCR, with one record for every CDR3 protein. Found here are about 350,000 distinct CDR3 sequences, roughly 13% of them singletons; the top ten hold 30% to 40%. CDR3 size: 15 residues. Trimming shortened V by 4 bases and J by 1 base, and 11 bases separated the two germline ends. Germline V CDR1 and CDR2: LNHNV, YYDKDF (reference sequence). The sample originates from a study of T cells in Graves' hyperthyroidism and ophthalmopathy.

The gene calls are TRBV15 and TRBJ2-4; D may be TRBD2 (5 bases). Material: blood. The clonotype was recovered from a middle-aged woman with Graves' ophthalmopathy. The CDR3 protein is CATSTQRVAKNIQYF. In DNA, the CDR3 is TGTGCCACCAGCACTCAGAGGGTGGCCAAAAACATTCAGTACTTC.